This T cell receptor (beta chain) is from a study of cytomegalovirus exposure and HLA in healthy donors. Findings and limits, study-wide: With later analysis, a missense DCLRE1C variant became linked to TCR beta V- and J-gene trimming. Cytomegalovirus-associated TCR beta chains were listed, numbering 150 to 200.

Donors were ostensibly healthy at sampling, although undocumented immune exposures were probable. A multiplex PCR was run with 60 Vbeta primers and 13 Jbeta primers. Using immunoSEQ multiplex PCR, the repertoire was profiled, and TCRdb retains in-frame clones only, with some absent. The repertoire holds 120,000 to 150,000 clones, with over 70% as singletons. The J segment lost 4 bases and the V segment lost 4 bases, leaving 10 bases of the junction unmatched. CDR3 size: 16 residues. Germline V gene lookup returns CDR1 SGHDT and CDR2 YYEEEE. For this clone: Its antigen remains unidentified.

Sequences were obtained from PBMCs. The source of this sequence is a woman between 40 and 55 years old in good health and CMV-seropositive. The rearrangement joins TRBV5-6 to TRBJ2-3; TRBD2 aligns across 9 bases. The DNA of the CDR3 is TGTGCCAGCAGCGATGAGAAGCGGGGGGTCGCAGATACGCAGTATTTT. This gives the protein CASSDEKRGVADTQYF.